The 30 T cell receptor beta chains given below trace back to one sample, sequenced in a study of blood T cell repertoires in COVID-19. Profiling relied on immunoSEQ multiplex PCR, and the TCRdb table lists in-frame clones only, not all of them. Found here are 130,000 or so clones, 77% of them singletons; the top ten hold 20% to 25%. The sample comprised peripheral blood. The receptors were sampled from a man older than 75 with acute or convalescent COVID-19.

J is TRBJ2-7 and V is TRBV10-2, with 7 bases matching TRBD1. V was clipped by 5 bases and J by 3 bases; unmatched bases: 7. Germline CDR1 WSHSY, CDR2 SAAADI. This CDR3 spans 14 amino acids. The CDR3 DNA sequence: TGCGCCAGCAGTATGGGACAGAATGACTACGAGCAGTACTTC. It codes for CASSMGQNDYEQYF.

The chain recombines TRBV7-2 with TRBJ2-7; 9 positions match TRBD1. Trimming took 6 bases from V and 7 from J; bases not matched to a gene: 13. CDR3 length equals 15 residues. In germline, CDR1 is SGHTA, CDR2 FQGNSA. CDR3 loop: CASSPSPGTGREQYF. The CDR3 nucleotides read TGTGCCAGCAGTCCCAGTCCCGGGACAGGGAGGGAGCAGTACTTC.

The rearrangement links TRBV7-2 to TRBJ1-2, with 7 bases matching TRBD1. There are 14 residues in the CDR3. V lost 5 bases and J lost 8; bases outside the gene matches: 11. In germline, CDR1 is SGHTA, CDR2 FQGNSA. As DNA, the CDR3 is TGTGCCAGCAGCCTCTTGACAGGGTTGGGAGGCTACACCTTC. The encoded protein is CASSLLTGLGGYTF. Combining the CDR3 with reference TRBV7-2 and TRBJ1-2 gives the whole variable domain GAGVSQSPSNKVTEKGKDVELRCDPISGHTALYWYRQSLGQGLEFLIYFQGNSAPDKSGLPSDRFSAERTGGSVSTLTIQRTQQEDSAVYLCASSLLTGLGGYTFGSGTRLTVV.

This chain links TRBV3-1 (or the pseudogene TRBV3-2) with TRBJ1-4, with 9 bases lining up with TRBD1. This CDR3 has 16 amino acids. CDR1 and CDR2 from the germline V gene are LGHDT and YNNKEL (reference sequence). After removal of 0 bases from V and 6 bases from J, the junction contained 5 bases not matched to a gene. DNA of the CDR3: TGTGCCAGCAGCCAAGACCGAACAGGGGGCGATGAAAAACTGTTTTTT. This sequence encodes CASSQDRTGGDEKLFF.

The V gene is TRBV24-1, the J gene TRBJ2-3; TRBD1 matches 12 bases. V shed 4 bases and J 7 bases; nucleotides not matched to a gene: 8. CDR1 is KGHDR and CDR2 is SFDVKD in the germline V gene. CDR3 length equals 16 residues. CDR3 residues: CATSDRGDRGRNTQYF. The CDR3, as DNA: TGTGCCACCAGTGACCGGGGGGACAGGGGGCGAAATACGCAGTATTTT.

The rearrangement links TRBV7-2 to TRBJ1-5; 7 bases align to TRBD1. Germline assignment: CDR1 SGHTA and CDR2 FQGNSA. The ends lost 3 bases at V and 2 bases at J; junction bases unmatched: 1. The CDR3 is 14 amino acids. The CDR3 spells CASSFTGGNQPQHF. CDR3 bases: TGTGCCAGCAGCTTTACAGGGGGCAATCAGCCCCAGCATTTT.

V gene TRBV2 combines with J gene TRBJ2-3; 9 bases align to TRBD2. Germline assignment: CDR1 SNHLY and CDR2 FYNNEI. V lost 4 bases and J lost 2; bases outside the gene matches: 4. The CDR3 totals 15 residues. Here the CDR3 reads CASSGGLAFTDTQYF. The CDR3 nucleotides read TGTGCCAGCAGTGGGGGACTAGCCTTCACAGATACGCAGTATTTT.

The V and J genes are TRBV5-1 and TRBJ2-2, with 10 bases identical to TRBD1. Germline CDR1 reads SGHRS; CDR2 reads YFSETQ. The CDR3 runs to 14 residues. V shed 5 bases and J 5 bases; nucleotides not matched to a gene: 3. The CDR3 protein is CASSWTGGTGELFF. The CDR3 DNA reads TGCGCCAGCAGTTGGACAGGGGGAACCGGGGAGCTGTTTTTT. Variable domain in full (rest from reference TRBV5-1 and TRBJ2-2): KAGVTQTPRYLIKTRGQQVTLSCSPISGHRSVSWYQQTPGQGLQFLFEYFSETQRNKGNFPGRFSGRQFSNSRSEMNVSTLELGDSALYLCASSWTGGTGELFFGEGSRLTVL.

The chain couples TRBV9 to TRBJ2-1; TRBD2 agrees at 9 bases. V lost 1 base and J lost 3; bases outside the gene matches: 2. Germline V gives CDR1 SGDLS, CDR2 YYNGEE. The length of the CDR3 is 15 residues. The CDR3: CASSVRTSVYNEQFF. The CDR3, as DNA: TGTGCCAGCAGCGTAAGGACTAGCGTCTACAATGAGCAGTTCTTC.

The rearrangement links TRBV6-6 to TRBJ2-7; 9 nucleotides line up with TRBD2. The junction had 6 bases not matched to a gene; V was cut back by 0 bases and J by 6 bases. Per the germline V gene, CDR1 is MNHNY and CDR2 is SVGAGI (reference sequence). The CDR3 is 15 amino acids. CDR3 region: CASSYSISGGTEQYF. CDR3 in DNA: TGTGCCAGCAGTTACTCGATTAGCGGGGGCACCGAGCAGTACTTC.

This chain links TRBV25-1 with TRBJ2-2, with 7 positions matching TRBD1. Trimming removed 1 base from V and 6 bases from J; junction bases left unmatched: 2. From germline, CDR1 is MGHDK and CDR2 SYGVNS. This CDR3 is 14 amino acids long. The CDR3 bases are TGTGCCAGCAGTGAATGGCAGGGGGCCGGGGAGCTGTTTTTT. Amino acids: CASSEWQGAGELFF.

This clone was picked up a small number of times. The V gene is TRBV18, the J gene TRBJ1-2; 7 positions agree with TRBD1. Unmatched junction bases numbered 7, after V lost 6 bases and J lost 0 bases. The length of the CDR3 is 15 residues. Germline V gene data show CDR1 as KGHSH and CDR2 as LQKENI. This chain's CDR3 is CASSFQGGANYGYTF. Written as DNA, the CDR3 is TGTGCCAGCTCGTTCCAGGGGGGAGCTAACTATGGCTACACCTTC.

This clone was seen more than once but under ten times. The CDR3 loop reads CASSPFLGSQPTDTQYF. In DNA form, the CDR3 reads TGTGCCAGCTCACCATTTCTAGGCTCCCAACCCACAGATACGCAGTATTTT. The chain couples TRBV18 to TRBJ2-3; no firm D call. Germline CDR1 reads KGHSH; CDR2 reads LQKENI. V was trimmed by 2 bases and J by 2 bases, leaving 17 bases between them. The CDR3 totals 17 residues.

The sample holds a few counts of this clone. V usage is TRBV5-1 and J usage is TRBJ2-3; D possibly corresponds to TRBD2 (6 bases). The ends were cut back, 4 bases at V and 2 bases at J, with 11 bases in the middle. Looked up from germline, CDR1 is SGHRS and CDR2 is YFSETQ. The CDR3 contains 14 residues. This CDR3 reads CASSRDSATDTQYF. The CDR3 bases are TGCGCCAGCAGCCGGGACTCAGCCACAGATACGCAGTATTTT.

The gene calls are TRBV5-5 and TRBJ1-5; TRBD1 agrees at 8 bases. The V segment lost 4 bases and the J segment 4 bases; nucleotides outside the gene matches: 10. This CDR3 has 16 residues. Germline CDR1 is SGHKS and CDR2 is YYEKEE (reference sequence). In nucleotides, the CDR3 is TGTGCCAGCAGCCCTCAGGGGGCGCTTGATAATCAGCCCCAGCATTTT. It is translated as CASSPQGALDNQPQHF.

A single count supports this clone. This chain links TRBV4-1 with TRBJ1-5; 8 bases align to TRBD1. CDR1 and CDR2 (germline): MGHRA, YSYEKL. Germline trimming cut 1 base from V and 6 bases from J; bases unmatched to any gene: 8. This CDR3 is built from 16 residues. The CDR3 nucleotides are TGCGCCAGCAGCCAAGGGGAAGGCAGGGGGCTTCAGCCCCAGCATTTT. It is translated as CASSQGEGRGLQPQHF.

The rearrangement uses TRBV10-2 and TRBJ2-6; D gene uncertain. The V and J ends lost 9 bases and 0 bases respectively, with 12 bases between them. The germline V gene has CDR1 WSHSY and CDR2 SAAADI. This CDR3 is 15 amino acids long. CDR3 DNA sequence: TGCGCCAGTCAAGCACAGTCCTCTGGGGCCAACGTCCTGACTTTC. It translates to CASQAQSSGANVLTF.

The CDR3 DNA follows: TGTGCCAGCAGTTACTCGACAGCTAACTATGGCTACACCTTC. Residues: CASSYSTANYGYTF. The gene calls are TRBV6-5 and TRBJ1-2; perhaps TRBD1 as D (5 bases). CDR3 size: 14 residues. Trimming removed 0 bases at V and 0 bases at J, with 5 bases between. Germline assignment: CDR1 MNHEY and CDR2 SVGAGI.

The J gene is TRBJ2-1, the V gene TRBV27, with 8 positions matching TRBD2. J gave up 7 bases and V 3 bases, and 5 bases lay outside the gene matches. This CDR3 comprises 14 residues. In germline, CDR1 is MNHEY, CDR2 SMNVEV (reference sequence). CDR3 amino acids: CASSFGGGLNEQFF. CDR3 nucleotides: TGTGCCAGCAGTTTCGGCGGGGGGTTAAATGAGCAGTTCTTC.

The V and J genes are TRBV6-6 and TRBJ1-5; tentative D call: TRBD1 (6 bases). The length of the CDR3 is 18 residues. The germline V gene encodes CDR1 MNHNY and CDR2 SVGAGI (reference sequence). The V and J ends lost 5 bases and 2 bases respectively, with 22 bases between them. The CDR3 DNA reads TGTGCCAGCAGTCCCGGACAGTTGGGGGCCTGGGGCAATCAGCCCCAGCATTTT. It encodes CASSPGQLGAWGNQPQHF.

This chain joins TRBV19 and TRBJ2-4; 15 bases align to TRBD2. This CDR3 spans 16 amino acids. Germline-derived CDR1 and CDR2 are LNHDA and SQIVND (reference sequence). V was clipped by 5 bases and J by 8 bases; unmatched bases: 7. CDR3 sequence reads: CASSPWTSGGADIQYF. Written as DNA, the CDR3 is TGTGCCAGTAGTCCTTGGACTAGCGGGGGGGCCGACATTCAGTACTTC.

This rearrangement joins TRBV4-1 to TRBJ2-2, with D tentatively TRBD1 (5 bases). The length of the CDR3 is 15 residues. The V and J ends lost 0 bases and 4 bases respectively, with 9 bases between them. Per the germline V gene, CDR1 is MGHRA and CDR2 is YSYEKL. The CDR3 nucleotides read TGCGCCAGCAGCCAAGAAGGGGTGACCACCGGGGAGCTGTTTTTT. This gives the protein CASSQEGVTTGELFF.

V is TRBV18 and J is TRBJ1-1, with 7 bases matching TRBD1. The CDR3 has 13 residues. V lost 3 bases, J lost 5 bases, and 3 bases stayed unmatched. The V gene's germline CDR1 is KGHSH and CDR2 LQKENI. The CDR3 DNA reads as TGTGCCAGCTCACCGTACAGGGGAACTGAAGCTTTCTTT. This encodes CASSPYRGTEAFF. Drawing the rest from reference TRBV18 and TRBJ1-1, the complete variable domain is NAGVMQNPRHLVRRRGQEARLRCSPMKGHSHVYWYRQLPEEGLKFMVYLQKENIIDESGMPKERFSAEFPKEGPSILRIQQVVRGDSAAYFCASSPYRGTEAFFGQGTRLTVV.

This chain connects TRBV6-6 to TRBJ2-7, with 9 positions matching TRBD1. There are 15 residues in the CDR3. Germline CDR1 and CDR2: MNHNY and SVGAGI (reference sequence). J gave up 0 bases and V 6 bases, and 6 bases lay outside the gene matches. The CDR3 sequence is CASSYGTGPSYEQYF. CDR3 in DNA: TGTGCCAGCAGCTACGGGACAGGGCCCTCCTACGAGCAGTACTTC.

The genes are TRBV30 and TRBJ1-6, with D possibly TRBD1 on 6 matching bases. V was shortened by 3 bases and J by 7 bases, with 10 bases between the two germline ends. The V gene's germline CDR1 is GTSNPN and CDR2 SVGIG (reference sequence). This CDR3 comprises 13 residues. The CDR3 DNA is TGTGCCTGGAGGATGCAGGGGAATTCACCCCTCCACTTT. This encodes CAWRMQGNSPLHF.

This chain joins TRBV12-3 or TRBV12-4 and TRBJ2-3, with D hard to call. Trimming stripped 5 bases from V and 7 bases from J, with 10 bases between. This CDR3 contains 12 residues. CDR3 in DNA: TGTGCCAGCAGTGCCACTGTGAATACGCAGTATTTT. This sequence encodes CASSATVNTQYF.

Only one count was recorded for this clone. This chain joins TRBV9 and TRBJ1-6; the match to TRBD1 covers 7 bases. V gave up 4 bases and J gave up 8 bases; unmatched junction bases: 6. Germline V lookup: CDR1 SGDLS, CDR2 YYNGEE. The CDR3 covers 14 residues. CDR3 protein: CASSQQGFDSPLHF. CDR3 DNA sequence: TGTGCCAGCAGCCAACAGGGGTTTGATTCACCCCTCCACTTT.

The chain links TRBV5-1 to TRBJ2-5; D uncertain. This CDR3 region has 12 residues. V was clipped by 4 bases and J by 4 bases, with 8 bases between them. Germline V CDR1 and CDR2: SGHRS, YFSETQ. CDR3 protein: CASSLSRETQYF. As DNA, the CDR3 is TGCGCCAGCAGCCTCTCTCGAGAGACCCAGTACTTC.

The chain has TRBV5-1 and TRBJ2-2; D gene unclear. Between the trimmed V and J ends, which lost 5 bases and 1 base, there was a span of 3 bases. This CDR3 has 12 residues. Germline V CDR1 and CDR2: SGHRS, YFSETQ. CDR3 amino acids: CASSRNTGELFF. The DNA for the CDR3 is TGCGCCAGCAGTCGGAACACCGGGGAGCTGTTTTTT.

J is TRBJ1-5 and V is TRBV5-1, with 9 nucleotides matching TRBD1. After removal of 3 bases from V and 2 bases from J, the junction contained 3 bases not matched to a gene. Germline V CDR1 and CDR2: SGHRS, YFSETQ. The CDR3 is 15 amino acids. CDR3 in amino acids: CASSWTGEGNQPQHF. CDR3 bases: TGCGCCAGCAGCTGGACAGGGGAGGGCAATCAGCCCCAGCATTTT.